The text below deals with one T cell receptor (beta chain). Its specific antigen is unknown. This may stem from a read error, because a much larger clone lies one nucleotide away. CDR1 and CDR2, per the germline V gene (reference sequence), are LNHDA and SQIVND. V and J lose 10 bases and 6 bases, and a span of 22 bases separates them. From the cysteine up to the phenylalanine, the CDR3 has a length of 14 residues. The kept DNA is CDR3 alone, 42 bases in frame from the first base. This record comes from a study of MAIT cells during Salmonella Paratyphi A infection (dated by TCRdb to about 2017). With respect to the entire study: Adult volunteers aged 18 to 60 ingested a single dose of 1-5x10^3 CFU of S. Paratyphi A strain NVGH308. Starting at diagnosis, the diagnosed volunteers took ciprofloxacin 500 mg twice daily for 14 days.

The sample's time point, from its label and the paper: after infection, following antibiotic treatment. MAIT cells were defined as Valpha7.2+ CD161+ T cells and identified and sorted by flow cytometry. Over time, circulating MAIT cell TCRbeta repertoires were profiled in 5 or 6 volunteers who came down with enteric fever following controlled oral challenge with live Salmonella Paratyphi A. Every diagnosed volunteer provided MAIT cell samples at pre-infection, mid-infection and post-infection timepoints. A diagnosis of enteric fever was based on Paratyphi A bacteremia and/or a persistent fever above 38 degrees C that lasted longer than 12 hours. Challenged volunteers were diagnosed with infection sometime between day 4 and day 7 after challenge. For RNA extraction, between roughly 4,500 and 10,000 MAIT cells from each sample were sorted straight into RNAqueous-Micro lysis buffer. Lymphoprep gradient centrifugation was used to isolate peripheral blood mononuclear cells from blood samples and leukocyte cones. Cells were sorted on either a BD FACSAria Fusion or a BD FACSAria III sorter.

Overall study results and their limits: Compared with healthy controls, diagnosed volunteers had more expansion or contraction among the top five MAIT clonotypes (approximately 0.53 versus 0.13), suggesting that infection reshaped the repertoire. Although the availability of volunteer samples limited sample sizes, the sizes were judged adequate for detecting differences between groups. From baseline to mid-infection, the space taken up by over-represented MAIT clonotypes dropped significantly (0.17 to 0.10), whereas no significant difference was seen post-infection. MAIT TRBV usage was found to be oligoclonal, with TRBV20 and TRBV6 favoured, and appeared to be unchanged by infection.

Libraries were prepared through 5' RACE. TCRbeta was amplified by two rounds of PCR with Phusion High-Fidelity polymerase, and sample-specific barcodes were added in the primers. To build the TCRbeta libraries, template-switch cDNA synthesis was carried out using SMARTScribe reverse transcriptase along with a TRBC-specific primer. After barcoding, samples were pooled and then prepared using the NEBNext Ultra DNA Library Prep Kit for Illumina. The libraries were sequenced on an Illumina MiSeq using the MiSeq reagent kit v2, 300 cycles. For the original study's pipeline: Reads were demultiplexed by barcode with Jemultiplexer and aligned with MiTCR using default parameters. Non-functional sequences were filtered out with VDJtools, and clonotypes were defined by amino acid sequence, with frequencies based on assigned sequence reads. The clonal space homeostasis analysis grouped clonotypes by frequency into over-represented (0.05-1), large, medium and small bins. TCRdb reran the public reads through fastp at Q25 and MiXCR, keeping productive beta chains. Merged by CDR3 protein, the rows form single entries marked with the most common genes and DNA. The V and J calls follow TCRdb's processing rather than the paper's. For this sample the table gives roughly 680 distinct CDR3 sequences, of which roughly 31% were detected only once. The top ten hold roughly a third of the sample.

The sample here was MAIT cells from PBMCs, taken at the last sampling point of the challenge study. This receptor was identified in a person aged 18 to 75 who was deliberately infected with Salmonella Paratyphi A in a paratyphoid fever challenge study. The rearranged segments are TRBV19 and TRBJ2-7, with no confidently assigned D gene. The CDR3 loop reads CATSVLAEPSEQYF. The nucleotides are TGTGCCACCTCGGTCTTGGCAGAACCCTCCGAGCAGTACTTC.